A selection of T cell receptor beta chains follows, all from one sample in a study of blood T cell repertoires in COVID-19. Using immunoSEQ multiplex PCR, the repertoire was profiled, and TCRdb retains in-frame clones only, with some absent. The data hold around 13,000 clones, with about 80% observed a single time. The sample taken for sequencing was peripheral blood. Source of these receptors: a woman aged 55-69 years with acute or convalescent COVID-19. Each CDR3 is given with its conserved first and last residue. Fields, in order: V gene, J gene, CDR3 protein.

TRBV19,TRBJ2-7,CASSTGQGNHEQYF
TRBV18,TRBJ1-2,CASSPGQGQNYGYTF
TRBV28,TRBJ2-7,CASKGGTGGKQYF
TRBV28,TRBJ1-6,CASSDPWDRGRGDNSPLHF
TRBV15,TRBJ1-5,CATSSALNQPQHF
TRBV18,TRBJ1-5,CASSPSTGRFLGQPQHF
TRBV7-3,TRBJ2-2,CASSIRPDTGELFF
TRBV28,TRBJ1-2,CASSSPTPRGPGYGYTF
TRBV19,TRBJ2-5,CASSVRLAGPPIQYF
TRBV5-1,TRBJ2-1,CASSSYSGGYNEQFF
TRBV11-2,TRBJ2-7,CASSDTLGRGGSYEQYF
TRBV9,TRBJ2-2,CASSVEGHRSTGELFF
TRBV6-1,TRBJ2-5,CASSEDWLASGGQETQYF
TRBV9,TRBJ1-2,CASSLQGEGYGYTF
TRBV7-2,TRBJ1-2,CASSFSSLAVGYTF
TRBV13,TRBJ1-6,CASSRLGGSPLHF
TRBV3-1/TRBV3-2,TRBJ2-3,CASSQDGGLTQYF
TRBV7-3,TRBJ2-1,CASSLSGSSYNEQFF
TRBV4-2,TRBJ1-2,CASSQETQPVYGYTF
TRBV5-1,TRBJ2-3,CASSFLGASTDTQYF
TRBV19,TRBJ2-6,CASSPGGRGVRGANVLTF
TRBV7-3,TRBJ2-6,CASSLTPAAGANVLTF
TRBV16,TRBJ2-1,CASSPRGQSNEQFF
TRBV10-1,TRBJ2-2,CASSEGTPGELFF
TRBV23-1,TRBJ1-3,CASSPRGQAPSSGNTIYF
TRBV3-1/TRBV3-2,TRBJ2-7,CASSQGVGLAPPYEQYF